The clone carrying this T cell receptor (beta chain) was counted only a few times. The data were taken from a study of cytomegalovirus exposure and HLA in healthy donors. Study in general: Researchers previously reported finding just under 120 million unique TCR beta sequences from around 200 million T cells. The study's early data release held roughly 90 million unique TCRs from HLA-typed donors.

Germline-derived CDR1 and CDR2 are KGHSH and LQKENI. The CDR3 consists of 12 residues. Trimming removed 11 bases from V and 3 bases from J, with 10 bases in between. PCR primers comprised 60 Vbeta and 13 Jbeta primers. TCRdb keeps only in-frame clones here, not all; method: immunoSEQ multiplex PCR. The table shows 90,000 to 150,000 clones, with over 70% occurring only once. This TCR was sampled from a woman under 30 in good health and CMV-seronegative. The chain employs TRBV18 and TRBJ1-4; TRBD1 is a possible D gene (6 bases). The sample taken for sequencing was PBMCs. The CDR3: CAGRGSNEKLFF. The CDR3 DNA sequence: TGTGCCGGCAGGGGTTCTAATGAAAAACTGTTTTTT.